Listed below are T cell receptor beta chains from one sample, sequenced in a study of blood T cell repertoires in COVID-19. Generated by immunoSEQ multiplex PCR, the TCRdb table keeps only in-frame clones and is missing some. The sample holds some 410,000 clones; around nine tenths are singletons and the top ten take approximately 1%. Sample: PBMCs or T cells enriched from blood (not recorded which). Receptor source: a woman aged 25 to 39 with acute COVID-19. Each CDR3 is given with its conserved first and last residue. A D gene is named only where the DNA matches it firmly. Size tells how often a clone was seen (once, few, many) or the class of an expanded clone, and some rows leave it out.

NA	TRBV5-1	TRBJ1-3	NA	CASSLKEFRSGNTIYF	TGCGCCAGCAGCTTGAAAGAGTTCCGCTCTGGAAACACCATATATTTT
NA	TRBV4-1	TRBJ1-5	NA	CASSHLSDQPQHF	TGCGCCAGCAGCCACCTGTCTGATCAGCCCCAGCATTTT
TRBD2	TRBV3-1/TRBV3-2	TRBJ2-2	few	CASSQERLAGVNTGELFF	TGTGCCAGCAGCCAAGAAAGGCTAGCGGGGGTGAACACCGGGGAGCTGTTTTTT
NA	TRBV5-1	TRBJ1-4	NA	CASSFELAATNEKLFF	TGCGCCAGCAGCTTCGAGCTGGCGGCAACTAATGAAAAACTGTTTTTT
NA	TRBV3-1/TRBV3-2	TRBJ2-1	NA	CASSQKRSSRAYNEQFF	TGTGCCAGCAGCCAAAAAAGATCCAGCCGGGCCTACAATGAGCAGTTCTTC
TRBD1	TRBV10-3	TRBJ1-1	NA	CAISEPTGGAFF	TGTGCCATCAGTGAGCCGACAGGGGGAGCTTTCTTT
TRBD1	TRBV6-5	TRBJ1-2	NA	CASSYSSKGAGDGYTF	TGTGCCAGCAGTTACTCGTCAAAGGGGGCAGGTGATGGCTACACCTTC
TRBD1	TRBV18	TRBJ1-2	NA	CASSPRPGQGDGYTF	TGTGCCAGCTCACCGAGACCGGGACAGGGAGATGGCTACACCTTC
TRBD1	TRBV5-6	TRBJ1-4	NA	CASSAGQGFRTNEKLFF	TGTGCCAGCAGCGCAGGACAGGGGTTTCGGACTAATGAAAAACTGTTTTTT
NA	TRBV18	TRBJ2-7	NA	CASSPPGQIYEQYF	TGTGCCAGCTCACCACCGGGACAAATTTACGAGCAGTACTTC
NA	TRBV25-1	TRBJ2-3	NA	CASSEFGGVGADTQYF	TGTGCCAGCAGTGAATTCGGCGGGGTCGGGGCAGATACGCAGTATTTT
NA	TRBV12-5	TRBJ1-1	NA	CASGLTTALLNTEAFF	TGTGCTAGTGGTTTGACGACAGCCTTACTGAACACTGAAGCTTTCTTT
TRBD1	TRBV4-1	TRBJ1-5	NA	CASSQGPGGSERNQPQHF	TGCGCCAGCAGCCAAGGTCCAGGGGGTAGCGAACGCAATCAGCCCCAGCATTTT
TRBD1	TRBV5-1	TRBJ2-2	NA	CASSLDRGTGELFF	TGCGCCAGCAGCTTGGACAGGGGTACCGGGGAGCTGTTTTTT
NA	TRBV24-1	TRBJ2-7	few	CATSDPTRTYEQYF	TGTGCCACCAGTGACCCCACTAGGACCTACGAGCAGTACTTC
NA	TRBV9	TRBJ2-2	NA	CASSVVGAGELFF	TGTGCCAGCAGCGTAGTGGGAGCCGGGGAGCTGTTTTTT
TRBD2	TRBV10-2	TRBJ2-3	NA	CASTRGGLGTDTQYF	TGCGCCAGCACCCGGGGAGGGTTAGGCACAGATACGCAGTATTTT
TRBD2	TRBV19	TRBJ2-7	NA	CASSKPSGPVSYEQYF	TGTGCCAGTAGTAAGCCTAGCGGGCCCGTCTCCTACGAGCAGTACTTC
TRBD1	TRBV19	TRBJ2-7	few	CASSRDRGLYEQYF	TGTGCCAGTAGTCGTGACAGGGGGCTCTACGAGCAGTACTTC
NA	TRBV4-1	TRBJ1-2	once	CASSQDELGGVEGYTF	TGCGCCAGCAGCCAAGATGAGTTGGGAGGAGTCGAGGGCTACACCTTC
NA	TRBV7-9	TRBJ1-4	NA	CASSSGRGNEKLFF	TGTGCCAGCAGTTCTGGACGGGGGAATGAAAAACTGTTTTTT
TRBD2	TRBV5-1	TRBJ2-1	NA	CASSDGTSGANEQFF	TGCGCCAGCAGCGACGGGACTAGCGGGGCGAATGAGCAGTTCTTC
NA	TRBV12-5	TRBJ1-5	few	CASGIRGSNQPQHF	TGTGCTAGTGGTATCCGGGGGAGCAATCAGCCCCAGCATTTT
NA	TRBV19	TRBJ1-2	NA	CASSTRTALLKGYTF	TGTGCCAGTAGCACTCGGACAGCTCTTTTAAAAGGCTACACCTTC
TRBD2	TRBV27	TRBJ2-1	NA	CASRPLRAGGPASQFF	TGTGCCAGCAGACCCTTGAGAGCGGGGGGGCCTGCCTCGCAGTTCTTC
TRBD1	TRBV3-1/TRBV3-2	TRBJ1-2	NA	CASSQQRTGGGGYTF	TGTGCCAGCAGCCAACAGAGGACAGGGGGAGGAGGCTACACCTTC
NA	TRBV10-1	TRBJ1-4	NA	CASSESQVDRSFIYGLTNEKLFF	TGCGCCAGCAGTGAGTCGCAAGTTGACAGGTCTTTTATTTACGGTTTGACTAATGAAAAACTGTTTTTT
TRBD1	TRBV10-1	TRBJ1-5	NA	CATQQGHQPQHF	TGCGCCACCCAACAGGGGCATCAGCCCCAGCATTTT
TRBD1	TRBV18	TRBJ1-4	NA	CASSPRTGGTNEKLFF	TGTGCCAGCTCACCACGGACAGGGGGCACTAATGAAAAACTGTTTTTT
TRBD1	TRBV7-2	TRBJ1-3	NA	CASSLERMGQGRGYTIYF	TGTGCCAGCAGCTTAGAGAGGATGGGACAGGGTAGAGGATACACCATATATTTT
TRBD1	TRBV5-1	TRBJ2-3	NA	CASSLDASRDSITDTQYF	TGCGCCAGCAGCTTGGACGCAAGCCGGGACAGCATCACAGATACGCAGTATTTT
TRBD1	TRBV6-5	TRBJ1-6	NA	CASSRGIDSPLHF	TGTGCCAGCAGCAGGGGGATCGATTCACCCCTCCACTTT
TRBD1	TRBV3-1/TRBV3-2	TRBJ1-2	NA	CASSHPGQGYGYTF	TGTGCCAGCAGCCACCCGGGACAGGGCTATGGCTACACCTTC
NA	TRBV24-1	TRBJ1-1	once	CATSGGRSTEAFF	TGTGCCACCTCGGGGGGAAGGAGCACTGAAGCTTTCTTT
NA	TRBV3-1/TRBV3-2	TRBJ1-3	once	CASSPRDSGNTIYF	TGTGCCAGCAGCCCCCGGGACTCTGGAAACACCATATATTTT
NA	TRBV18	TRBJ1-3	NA	CASSPPAGTGNTIYF	TGTGCCAGCTCACCACCGGCAGGGACTGGAAACACCATATATTTT
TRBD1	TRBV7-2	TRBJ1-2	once	CASSLTIWTGYGYTF	TGTGCCAGCAGCCTAACTATTTGGACAGGCTATGGCTACACCTTC
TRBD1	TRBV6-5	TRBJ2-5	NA	CATDRVQETQYF	TGTGCCACAGACAGGGTCCAAGAGACCCAGTACTTC
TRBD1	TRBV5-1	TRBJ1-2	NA	CASSLGQESPGYTF	TGCGCCAGCAGCTTAGGACAGGAGTCCCCTGGCTACACCTTC
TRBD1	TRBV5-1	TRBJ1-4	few	CASSSGTGKTTNEKLFF	TGCGCCAGCAGCTCCGGGACAGGGAAAACAACTAATGAAAAACTGTTTTTT
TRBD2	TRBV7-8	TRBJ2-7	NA	CASSLRFLAGDEQYF	TGTGCCAGCAGCTTACGGTTTCTAGCGGGGGACGAGCAGTACTTC
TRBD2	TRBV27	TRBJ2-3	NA	CASSRRLADPSTDTQYF	TGTGCCAGCAGTAGACGACTAGCGGACCCTAGCACAGATACGCAGTATTTT
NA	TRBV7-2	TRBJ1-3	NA	CASSLSGNTIYF	TGTGCCAGCAGCCTCTCTGGAAACACCATATATTTT
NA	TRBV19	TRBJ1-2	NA	CASSARGGYGYTF	TGTGCCAGTAGTGCCAGGGGCGGCTATGGCTACACCTTC
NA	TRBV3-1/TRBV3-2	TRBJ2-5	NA	CASSQEGVGGQETQYF	TGTGCCAGCAGCCAAGAAGGGGTGGGGGGCCAAGAGACCCAGTACTTC
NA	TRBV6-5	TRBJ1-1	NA	CASSYSSRGMNTEAFF	TGTGCCAGCAGTTACTCGAGCCGGGGGATGAACACTGAAGCTTTCTTT
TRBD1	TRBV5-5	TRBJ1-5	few	CASSGQGTSNQPQHF	TGTGCCAGCAGCGGACAGGGTACTAGCAATCAGCCCCAGCATTTT
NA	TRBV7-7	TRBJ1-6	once	CASSLAAGYALHF	TGTGCCAGCAGCTTAGCCGCGGGATATGCCCTCCACTTT
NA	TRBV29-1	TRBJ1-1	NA	CSVHIEPLMNTEAFF	TGCAGCGTTCATATCGAGCCCTTGATGAACACTGAAGCTTTCTTT
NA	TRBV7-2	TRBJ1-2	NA	CASSKGTGTYTF	TGTGCCAGCAGCAAAGGAACAGGCACCTACACCTTC
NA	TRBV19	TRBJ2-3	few	CASSTIIEDTQYF	TGTGCCAGTAGCACAATCATTGAAGATACGCAGTATTTT
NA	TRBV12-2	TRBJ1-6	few	CASRLDRGGSPLHF	TGTGCAAGTCGCTTAGACAGGGGAGGATCACCCCTCCACTTT
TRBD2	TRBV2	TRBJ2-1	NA	CASSEARRLAGGNEQFF	TGTGCCAGCAGTGAAGCTCGACGACTAGCGGGGGGTAATGAGCAGTTCTTC